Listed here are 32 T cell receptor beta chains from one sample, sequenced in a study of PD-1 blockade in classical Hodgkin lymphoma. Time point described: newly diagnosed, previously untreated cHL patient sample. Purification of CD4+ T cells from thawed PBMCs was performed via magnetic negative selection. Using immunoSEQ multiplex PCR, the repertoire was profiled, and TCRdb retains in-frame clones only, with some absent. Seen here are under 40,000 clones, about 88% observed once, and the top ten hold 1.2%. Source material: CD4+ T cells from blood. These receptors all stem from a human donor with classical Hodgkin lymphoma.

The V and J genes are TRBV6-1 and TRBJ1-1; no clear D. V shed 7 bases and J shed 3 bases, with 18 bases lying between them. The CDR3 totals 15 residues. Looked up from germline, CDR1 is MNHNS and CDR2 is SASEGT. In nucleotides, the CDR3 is TGTGCCAGCATCTTTATAGGGTATGGGGACACTGAAGCTTTCTTT. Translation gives CASIFIGYGDTEAFF.

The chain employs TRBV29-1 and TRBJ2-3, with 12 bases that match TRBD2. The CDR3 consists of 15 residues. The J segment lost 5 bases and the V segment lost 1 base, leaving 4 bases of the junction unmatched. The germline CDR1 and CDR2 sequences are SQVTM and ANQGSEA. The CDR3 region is CSVEGLAGVEDTQYF. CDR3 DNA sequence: TGCAGCGTTGAAGGACTAGCGGGAGTCGAAGATACGCAGTATTTT.

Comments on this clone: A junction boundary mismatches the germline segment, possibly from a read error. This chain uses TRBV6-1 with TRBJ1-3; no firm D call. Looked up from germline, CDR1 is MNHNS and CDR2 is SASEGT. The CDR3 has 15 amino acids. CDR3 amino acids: CASSSRIESGNAIYF. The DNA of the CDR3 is TGTGCCAGCAGTTCCCGCATCGAATCTGGAAACGCCATATATTTT.

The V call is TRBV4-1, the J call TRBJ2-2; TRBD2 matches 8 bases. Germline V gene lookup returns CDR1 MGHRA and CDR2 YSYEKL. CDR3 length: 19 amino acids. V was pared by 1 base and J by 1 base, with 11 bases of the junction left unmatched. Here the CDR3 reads CASSQALIGRDWNTGELFF. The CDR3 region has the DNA TGCGCCAGCAGCCAAGCTCTGATCGGGAGGGATTGGAACACCGGGGAGCTGTTTTTT.

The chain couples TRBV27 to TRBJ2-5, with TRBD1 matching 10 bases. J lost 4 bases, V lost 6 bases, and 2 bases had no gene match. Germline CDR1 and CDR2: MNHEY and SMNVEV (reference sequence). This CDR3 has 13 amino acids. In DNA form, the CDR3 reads TGTGCCAGCAGGAGGACAGGGGGAGAGACCCAGTACTTC. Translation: CASRRTGGETQYF.

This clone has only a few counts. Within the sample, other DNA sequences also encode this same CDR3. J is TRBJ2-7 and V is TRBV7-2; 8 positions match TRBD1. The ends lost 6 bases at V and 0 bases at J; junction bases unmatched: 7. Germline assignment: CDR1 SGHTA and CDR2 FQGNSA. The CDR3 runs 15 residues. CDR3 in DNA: TGTGCCAGCAGGTTCCGGGACAGGTCCTCCTACGAGCAGTACTTC. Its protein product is CASRFRDRSSYEQYF.

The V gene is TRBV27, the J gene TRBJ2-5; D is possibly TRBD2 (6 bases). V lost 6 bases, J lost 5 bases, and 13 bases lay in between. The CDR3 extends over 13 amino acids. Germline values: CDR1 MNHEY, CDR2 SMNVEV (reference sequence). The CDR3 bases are TGTGCCAGCAGGGGGGGTATCGTCGAGACCCAGTACTTC. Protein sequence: CASRGGIVETQYF.

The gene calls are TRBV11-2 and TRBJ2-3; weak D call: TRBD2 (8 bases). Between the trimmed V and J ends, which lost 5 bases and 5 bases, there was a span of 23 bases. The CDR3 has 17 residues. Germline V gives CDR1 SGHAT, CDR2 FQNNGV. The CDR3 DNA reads TGTGCCAGCAGCCTCCGGGAGGGGGCAAGGTTCAGAGATACGCAGTATTTT. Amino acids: CASSLREGARFRDTQYF.

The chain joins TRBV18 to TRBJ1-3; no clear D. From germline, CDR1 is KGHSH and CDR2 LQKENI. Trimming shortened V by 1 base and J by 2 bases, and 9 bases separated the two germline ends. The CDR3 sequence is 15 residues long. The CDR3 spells CASSPQEGTGNTIYF. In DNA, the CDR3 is TGTGCCAGCTCACCACAAGAAGGGACTGGAAACACCATATATTTT. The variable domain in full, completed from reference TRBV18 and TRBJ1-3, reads NAGVMQNPRHLVRRRGQEARLRCSPMKGHSHVYWYRQLPEEGLKFMVYLQKENIIDESGMPKERFSAEFPKEGPSILRIQQVVRGDSAAYFCASSPQEGTGNTIYFGEGSWLTVV.

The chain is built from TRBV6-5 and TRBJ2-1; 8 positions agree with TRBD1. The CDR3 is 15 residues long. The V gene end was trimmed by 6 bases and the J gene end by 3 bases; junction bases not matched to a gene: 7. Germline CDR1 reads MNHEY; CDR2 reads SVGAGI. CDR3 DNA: TGTGCCAGCAGCTATCGGGACAGGCGCTACAATGAGCAGTTCTTC. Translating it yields CASSYRDRRYNEQFF.

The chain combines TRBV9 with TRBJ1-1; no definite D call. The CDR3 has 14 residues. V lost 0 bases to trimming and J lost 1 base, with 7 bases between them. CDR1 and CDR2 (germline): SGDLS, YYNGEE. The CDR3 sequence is CASSVGEANTEAFF. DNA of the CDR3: TGTGCCAGCAGCGTAGGTGAGGCGAACACTGAAGCTTTCTTT.

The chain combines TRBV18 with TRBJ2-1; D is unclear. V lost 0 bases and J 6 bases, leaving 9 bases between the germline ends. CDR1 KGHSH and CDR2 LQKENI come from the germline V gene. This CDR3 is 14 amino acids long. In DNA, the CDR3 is TGTGCCAGCTCACCACCGTCAACTCCCAATGAGCAGTTCTTC. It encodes CASSPPSTPNEQFF.

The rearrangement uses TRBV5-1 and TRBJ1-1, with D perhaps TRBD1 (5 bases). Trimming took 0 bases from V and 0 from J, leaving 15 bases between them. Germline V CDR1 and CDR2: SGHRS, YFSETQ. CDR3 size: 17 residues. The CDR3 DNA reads TGCGCCAGCAGCTTGGCCGGGTCCCGGGGCATGAACACTGAAGCTTTCTTT. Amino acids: CASSLAGSRGMNTEAFF.

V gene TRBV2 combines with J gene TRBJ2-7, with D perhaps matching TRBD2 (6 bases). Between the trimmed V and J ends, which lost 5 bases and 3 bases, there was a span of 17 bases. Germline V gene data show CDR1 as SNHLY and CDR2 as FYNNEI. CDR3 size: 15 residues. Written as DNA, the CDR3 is TGTGCCAGCAGTTTAGCGCGGGGCGCGAACTACGAGCAGTACGTC. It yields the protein CASSLARGANYEQYV.

In DNA form, the CDR3 reads TGTGCCAGCAGCTTAGCCTGGGATCCAAACACCGGGGAGCTGTTTTTT. It translates to CASSLAWDPNTGELFF. The chain has TRBV7-9 and TRBJ2-2; D ambiguous. Trimming took off 0 bases at V and 2 bases at J, with 10 bases between the two ends. CDR3 length: 16 amino acids. Germline assignment: CDR1 SEHNR and CDR2 FQNEAQ (reference sequence).

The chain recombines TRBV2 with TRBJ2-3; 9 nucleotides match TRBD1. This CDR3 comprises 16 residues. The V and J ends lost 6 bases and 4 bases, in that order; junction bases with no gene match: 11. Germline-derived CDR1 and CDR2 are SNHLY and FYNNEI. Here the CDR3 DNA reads TGTGCCAGCAGCATCCGGGACAGGGTAGATGCAGATACGCAGTATTTT. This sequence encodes CASSIRDRVDADTQYF.

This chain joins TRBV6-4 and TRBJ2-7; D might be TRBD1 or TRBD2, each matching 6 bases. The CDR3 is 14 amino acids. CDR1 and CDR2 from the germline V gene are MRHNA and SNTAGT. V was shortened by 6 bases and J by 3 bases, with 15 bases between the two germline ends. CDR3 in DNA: TGTGCCAGCAGCCCAGAGGGGGGCCACTACGAGCAGTACTTC. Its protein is CASSPEGGHYEQYF.

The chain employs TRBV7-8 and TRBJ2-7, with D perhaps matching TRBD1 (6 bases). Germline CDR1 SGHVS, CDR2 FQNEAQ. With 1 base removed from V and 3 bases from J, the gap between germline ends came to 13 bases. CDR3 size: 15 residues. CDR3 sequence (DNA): TGTGCCAGCAGCTTAGGTACCAGAGGGGGCTACGAGCAGTACTTC. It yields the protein CASSLGTRGGYEQYF. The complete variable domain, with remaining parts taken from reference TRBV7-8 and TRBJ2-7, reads GAGVSQSPRYKVAKRGQDVALRCDPISGHVSLFWYQQALGQGPEFLTYFQNEAQLDKSGLPSDRFFAERPEGSVSTLKIQRTQQEDSAVYLCASSLGTRGGYEQYFGPGTRLTVT.

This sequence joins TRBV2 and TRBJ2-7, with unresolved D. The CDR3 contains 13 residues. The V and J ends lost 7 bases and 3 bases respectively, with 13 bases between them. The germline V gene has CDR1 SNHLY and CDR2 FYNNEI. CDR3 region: CASTLDGNYEQYF. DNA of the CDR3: TGTGCCAGCACTTTAGACGGTAACTACGAGCAGTACTTC.

The CDR3 protein is CASRLPGPPITF. In nucleotides, the CDR3 is TGTGCCAGCAGGTTACCGGGACCCCCGATCACCTTC. The V and J genes are TRBV6-1 and TRBJ1-2, with TRBD1 as a possible D gene (5 bases). Trimming removed 6 bases at V and 13 bases at J, with 18 bases between. The CDR3 has 12 residues. CDR1 is MNHNS, CDR2 SASEGT, per germline.

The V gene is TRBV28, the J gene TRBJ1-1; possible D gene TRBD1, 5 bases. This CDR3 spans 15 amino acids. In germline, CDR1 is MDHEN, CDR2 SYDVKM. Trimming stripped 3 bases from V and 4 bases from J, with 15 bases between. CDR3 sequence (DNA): TGTGCCAGCAGTTTCCCTAAGCGCGGGGGCACTGAAGCTTTCTTT. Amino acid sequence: CASSFPKRGGTEAFF.

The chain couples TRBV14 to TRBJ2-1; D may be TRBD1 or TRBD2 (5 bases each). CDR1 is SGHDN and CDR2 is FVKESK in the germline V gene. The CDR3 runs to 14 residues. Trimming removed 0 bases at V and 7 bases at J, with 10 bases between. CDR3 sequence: CASSQELWGNEQFF. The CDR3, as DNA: TGTGCCAGCAGCCAAGAACTCTGGGGGAATGAGCAGTTCTTC.

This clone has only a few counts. The CDR3 sequence: CASSPDVYFRGNIQYF. The CDR3 bases are TGTGCCAGCAGCCCTGACGTGTACTTTCGGGGAAACATTCAGTACTTC. V gene TRBV11-2 combines with J gene TRBJ2-4; tentative D call: TRBD2 (5 bases). There are 16 residues in the CDR3. Germline CDR1 is SGHAT and CDR2 is FQNNGV. V was cut by 5 bases and J by 6 bases, with 20 bases left in between.

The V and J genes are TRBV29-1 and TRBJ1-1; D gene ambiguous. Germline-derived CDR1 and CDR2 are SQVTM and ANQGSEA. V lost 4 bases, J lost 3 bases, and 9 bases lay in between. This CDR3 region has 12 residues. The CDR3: CSVAGRYTEAFF. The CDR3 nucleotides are TGCAGCGTTGCTGGCCGGTACACTGAAGCTTTCTTT.

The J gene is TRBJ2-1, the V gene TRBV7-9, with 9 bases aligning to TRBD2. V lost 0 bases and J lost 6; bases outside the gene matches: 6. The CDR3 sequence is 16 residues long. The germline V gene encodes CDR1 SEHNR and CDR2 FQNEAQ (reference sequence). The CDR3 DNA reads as TGTGCCAGCAGCTTAGCGGGTAGCGGGAGTGGCAATGAGCAGTTCTTC. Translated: CASSLAGSGSGNEQFF.

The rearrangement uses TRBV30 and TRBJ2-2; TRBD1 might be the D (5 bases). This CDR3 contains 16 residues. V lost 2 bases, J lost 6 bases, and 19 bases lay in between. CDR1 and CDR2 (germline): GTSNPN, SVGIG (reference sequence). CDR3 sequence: CAWSPLQGISPGELFF. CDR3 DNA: TGTGCCTGGAGTCCCCTCCAGGGTATAAGCCCCGGGGAGCTGTTTTTT.

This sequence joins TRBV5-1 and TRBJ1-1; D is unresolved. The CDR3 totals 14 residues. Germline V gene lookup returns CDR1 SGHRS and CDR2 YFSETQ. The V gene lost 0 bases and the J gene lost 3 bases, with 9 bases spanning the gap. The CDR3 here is CASSLAGVDTEAFF. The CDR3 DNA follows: TGCGCCAGCAGCTTGGCCGGGGTAGACACTGAAGCTTTCTTT.

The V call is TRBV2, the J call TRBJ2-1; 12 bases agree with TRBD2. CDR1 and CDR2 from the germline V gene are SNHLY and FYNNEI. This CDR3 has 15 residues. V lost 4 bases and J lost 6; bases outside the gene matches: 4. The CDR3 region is CASSGGLAGRNEQFF. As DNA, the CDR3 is TGTGCCAGCAGTGGGGGACTAGCGGGTCGCAATGAGCAGTTCTTC.

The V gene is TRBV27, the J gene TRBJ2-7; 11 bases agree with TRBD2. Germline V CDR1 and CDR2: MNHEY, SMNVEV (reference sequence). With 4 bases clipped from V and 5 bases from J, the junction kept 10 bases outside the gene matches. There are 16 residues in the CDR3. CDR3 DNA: TGTGCCAGCAGTTCTCAGCCGGGACTAGCGGTCCACGAGCAGTACGTC. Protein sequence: CASSSQPGLAVHEQYV.

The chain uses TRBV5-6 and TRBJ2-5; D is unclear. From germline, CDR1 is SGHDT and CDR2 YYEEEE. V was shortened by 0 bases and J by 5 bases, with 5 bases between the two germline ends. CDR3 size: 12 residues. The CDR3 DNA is TGTGCCAGCAGCTTGGGGGTGGAGACCCAGTACTTC. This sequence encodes CASSLGVETQYF.

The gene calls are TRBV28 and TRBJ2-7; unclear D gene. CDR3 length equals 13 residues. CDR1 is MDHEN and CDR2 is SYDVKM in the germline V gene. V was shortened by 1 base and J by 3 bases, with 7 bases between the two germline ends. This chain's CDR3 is CASSLSAVYEQYF. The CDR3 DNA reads TGTGCCAGCAGTTTATCGGCCGTCTACGAGCAGTACTTC.

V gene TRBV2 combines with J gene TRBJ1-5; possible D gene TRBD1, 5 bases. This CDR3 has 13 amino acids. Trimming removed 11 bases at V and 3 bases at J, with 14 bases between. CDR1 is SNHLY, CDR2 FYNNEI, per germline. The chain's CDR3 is CAARRGPNQPQHF. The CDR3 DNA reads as TGTGCCGCTCGCCGGGGCCCCAATCAGCCCCAGCATTTT.